The rows below give T cell receptor beta chains drawn from one sample of a study of T cell repertoires in cytomegalovirus infection. Antigen specificity for these receptors is unknown. TCRdb analysed the reads with MiXCR anew, one entry per CDR3 protein. The sample consists of around 360,000 distinct CDR3 sequences, roughly 34% of them appearing once. Sequencing used cultured PBMCs, obtained from culture after CMV antigen stimulation. Every receptor here comes from a human donor in good health (CMV status not recorded). Some clones in this sample may be carry-over from other donors' samples. The conserved cysteine and the conserved F or W are not part of the CDR3 here. The order of the fields is V gene, CDR3 protein.

TRBV6-1,ASSESDGRAGVLAKNIQY
TRBV7-9,ASSSILFRHNEQF
TRBV7-2,ASSLDPSRVETQY
TRBV15,ATSTRLAGEDEQY
TRBV7-8,ASSSAAGPTDTQY
TRBV7-3,ASSVDIHQPQH
TRBV19,ASSTSSAKNEQF
TRBV2,ASGGVPNEKLF
TRBV12-3/TRBV12-4,ASSFRLRPGQYSGNTIY
TRBV19,ASSPRRTPSYEQY
TRBV5-6,ASSQGAGHTYGYT
TRBV29-1,SAAPSVSSGANVLT
TRBV20-1,SAIMGQGRETQY
TRBV7-2,ATTGASAPDTQY
TRBV7-9,ASSPRAGAHGELF
TRBV29-1,SVYPGGINEQF
TRBV7-7,ASSHPIAGVGANVLT
TRBV6-2/TRBV6-3,ASSYPRTGGKLSYEQY
TRBV7-2,ASSQGLAGWDTQY
TRBV7-2,ASSSQYPDTQY
TRBV2,ASSEPAGVYNEQF
TRBV12-5,ASGLRDYSYNEQF
TRBV7-6,ASSLSTENTEAF
TRBV6-2/TRBV6-3,ASKPGLGTEQY
TRBV7-2,ASSLKLGTYEQY
TRBV29-1,SVEDQGQGDTQY
TRBV12-3/TRBV12-4,ASRGGVGPHNEQF
TRBV12-3/TRBV12-4,ASSLNPETLAGGSTEQF
TRBV7-9,ASSLGGLGNYEQY
TRBV14,ASSAVAGGPREQF
TRBV28,ASSQAVLRSANYGYT
TRBV6-6,ASRLARNTGELF
TRBV7-1,ASSLSTGNQPQH
TRBV7-2,ASSTTGGADIETQY
TRBV2,ASSPRAEREF
TRBV14,ASSPPRSRGPVNIQY
TRBV5-5,ASSLVTGTDYEQY
TRBV7-8,ASSAQGRRDTEAF
TRBV19,ASSTGDQPQH
TRBV28,ASRPSGTGGRSYGYT
TRBV7-2,ASSLELVVEQF
TRBV30,ACTGNSNSGNTIY
TRBV10-3,AISESGARKGSPYGYT
TRBV19,ASSISGVKRDTEAF
TRBV7-2,ASSPNLGPRTDTQY
TRBV7-6,ASSPLSSGETQY
TRBV7-8,ASSLVAGTTEAF
TRBV7-2,ASSPHEWSTEAF